The 13 T cell receptor beta chains reported below all come from one sample, sequenced in a study of blood T cell repertoires in COVID-19. The method was immunoSEQ multiplex PCR; TCRdb's version includes in-frame clones alone and lacks a portion of them. Here the sample spans 55,000 to 60,000 clones, 70% to 90% being singletons. Sequenced: peripheral blood. All receptors come from a man aged 35-49 years with active COVID-19.

The chain uses TRBV5-1 and TRBJ1-3; 7 bases are a match to TRBD1. The CDR3 is 14 amino acids. Looked up from germline, CDR1 is SGHRS and CDR2 is YFSETQ. V dropped 3 bases and J dropped 0; count of bases not matched to a gene: 0. The CDR3 DNA reads TGCGCCAGCAGCTGGGACAGCTCTGGAAACACCATATATTTT. It is translated as CASSWDSSGNTIYF.

The CDR3 DNA reads TGTGCCAGCAAAGCCTACAGGGCTTCTGAGCAGTACTTC. Amino acid sequence: CASKAYRASEQYF. The chain recombines TRBV28 with TRBJ2-7; possibly TRBD1 for D (6 bases). CDR3 length equals 13 residues. Trimming removed 7 bases at V and 7 bases at J, with 17 bases between. The germline V gene encodes CDR1 MDHEN and CDR2 SYDVKM.

The V gene is TRBV28, the J gene TRBJ1-3, with TRBD1 matching over 10 bases. Germline CDR1 MDHEN, CDR2 SYDVKM. The CDR3 has 15 residues. The V and J ends lost 10 bases and 4 bases, in that order; junction bases with no gene match: 10. CDR3 protein: CATLARDRGGNTIYF. DNA for the CDR3: TGTGCCACCCTCGCCCGGGACAGGGGAGGAAACACCATATATTTT.

The J gene is TRBJ1-1, the V gene TRBV3-1 (or the pseudogene TRBV3-2); a weak D match, TRBD1 (6 bases). V shed 1 base and J shed 4 bases, with 13 bases lying between them. This CDR3 is 15 amino acids long. Germline values: CDR1 LGHDT, CDR2 YNNKEL (reference sequence). The CDR3 protein is CASSQGGGAPTEAFF. CDR3 bases: TGTGCCAGCAGCCAAGGGGGGGGCGCGCCCACTGAAGCTTTCTTT.

The chain has TRBV11-3 and TRBJ2-1; TRBD2 matches 14 bases. The V and J ends lost 4 bases and 10 bases, in that order; junction bases with no gene match: 6. CDR3 size: 15 residues. Germline assignment: CDR1 SGHNT and CDR2 YENEEA. The CDR3 DNA sequence: TGTGCCAGCAGCTCCGGACTAGCGGGAGGTTGGGAGCAGTTCTTC. Amino acid sequence: CASSSGLAGGWEQFF.

The CDR3 region has the DNA TGTGCCAGCAGCCCTTTTAGCGACACTGAAGCTTTCTTT. Its translation is CASSPFSDTEAFF. The chain joins TRBV5-4 to TRBJ1-1; D call uncertain. V dropped 4 bases and J dropped 3 bases, with 10 bases sitting between them. Germline CDR1 and CDR2: SGHNT and YYREEE (reference sequence). This CDR3 has 13 amino acids.

The chain couples TRBV7-9 to TRBJ2-1, with 8 bases lining up with TRBD2. CDR1 and CDR2 (germline): SEHNR, FQNEAQ (reference sequence). The CDR3 consists of 16 residues. The ends lost 4 bases at V and 4 bases at J; junction bases unmatched: 9. The CDR3: CASSSVAGGSYNEQFF. The CDR3 DNA reads TGTGCCAGCAGCTCAGTGGCGGGGGGCTCTTACAATGAGCAGTTCTTC.

J is TRBJ1-2 and V is TRBV18; D possibly corresponds to TRBD1 (5 bases). This CDR3 is built from 13 residues. Germline CDR1 KGHSH, CDR2 LQKENI. V lost 3 bases and J 2 bases, leaving 7 bases between the germline ends. Here the CDR3 DNA reads TGTGCCAGCTCACCCCCAGGGAACTATGGCTACACCTTC. Amino acids: CASSPPGNYGYTF.

This rearrangement joins TRBV7-2 to TRBJ1-2; 9 nucleotides line up with TRBD1. Unmatched junction bases numbered 8, after V lost 5 bases and J lost 7 bases. From germline, CDR1 is SGHTA and CDR2 FQGNSA. This CDR3 is built from 14 residues. CDR3 DNA sequence: TGTGCCAGCAGCGTCGACAGGGGGGGTGGTGGCTACACCTTC. Protein sequence: CASSVDRGGGGYTF.

The chain employs TRBV21-1 and TRBJ1-2; the D segment call TRBD1 is taken from the table without a DNA check. TRBV21-1 corresponds to a pseudogene. The CDR3 covers 12 residues. The CDR3 region has the DNA TGTGCCAGCAGCAAAGTGACAGAGGGCTACACCTTC. Its protein is CASSKVTEGYTF.

This clone showed up just once. The chain links TRBV5-4 to TRBJ1-1; D remains unclear. The germline CDR1 and CDR2 sequences are SGHNT and YYREEE (reference sequence). The CDR3 has 13 amino acids. Trimming took off 5 bases at V and 2 bases at J, with 10 bases between the two ends. CDR3 protein: CASSSYSNTEAFF. CDR3 DNA: TGTGCCAGCAGTAGTTACAGCAACACTGAAGCTTTCTTT.

The rearrangement joins TRBV19 to TRBJ2-3; 10 bases are shared with TRBD2. With 6 bases clipped from V and 2 bases from J, the junction kept 5 bases outside the gene matches. Per germline, CDR1 LNHDA and CDR2 SQIVND (reference sequence). The CDR3 covers 15 residues. In nucleotides, the CDR3 is TGTGCCAGTAGCAAACTAGCGGGGAACACAGATACGCAGTATTTT. It specifies CASSKLAGNTDTQYF. The whole variable domain, remainder taken from reference TRBV19 and TRBJ2-3, is DGGITQSPKYLFRKEGQNVTLSCEQNLNHDAMYWYRQDPGQGLRLIYYSQIVNDFQKGDIAEGYSVSREKKESFPLTVTSAQKNPTAFYLCASSKLAGNTDTQYFGPGTRLTVL.

The chain recombines TRBV11-2 with TRBJ1-6; D is undetermined. The V gene lost 5 bases and the J gene lost 5 bases, with 13 bases spanning the gap. Germline CDR1 and CDR2: SGHAT and FQNNGV. The CDR3 consists of 15 residues. The CDR3 DNA sequence: TGTGCCAGCAGCCCACTCGGGCGGGATAATTCACCCCTCCACTTT. Encoded protein: CASSPLGRDNSPLHF.